The clone carrying this TCR beta chain was observed at least ten times. Antigen specificity is unknown. This beta chain appears as a stray read in a library generated for alpha chains; its size is not informative. This sample is part of a study of spatial heterogeneity in lung cancer. General study results and limits: It was estimated that coverage of tumor T cells reached 5.5% to 7.5% for alpha chains and around 12% for beta chains. Tracking of tumor mutation counts was seen in expanded intratumoral alpha and beta TCR counts.

Germline lookup yields CDR1 GTSNPN and CDR2 SVGIG (reference sequence). Between the trimmed V and J ends, which lost 4 bases and 1 base, there was a span of 14 bases. The CDR3 contains 15 residues. Stated time point: sample taken at primary tumor resection. The approximately 70 donors had untreated early-stage non-small cell lung cancer. Each CDR3 protein is one row after TCRdb ran MiXCR on the 5' RACE reads. This table holds approximately 7,000 distinct CDR3 sequences, less than 15% found once. The rearrangement uses TRBV30 and TRBJ2-1, with D maybe TRBD2 (5 bases). This specimen was lung tumor tissue, taken at surgery. The source is a male donor with early-stage non-small cell lung cancer. This chain's CDR3 is CAWNLYSGSYNEQFF. The CDR3 region has the DNA TGTGCCTGGAATCTGTACAGCGGTTCCTACAATGAGCAGTTCTTC.